The entry below gives a single T cell receptor (beta chain) sequence along with its context. This entry comes from a study of blood T cell repertoires in COVID-19. Clones were read by immunoSEQ multiplex PCR, and TCRdb kept only the in-frame ones, dropping some. The table lists more than 110,000 clones, roughly 83% of them singletons, with under 5.5% in the top ten. CDR1 is MDHEN, CDR2 SYDVKM, per germline. CDR3 length: 14 residues. J lost 8 bases, V lost 4 bases, and 7 bases had no gene match. The sample comprised PBMCs or T cells enriched from blood (not recorded which). This clonotype was obtained from a man between 35 and 55 years old with acute COVID-19. The rearrangement joins TRBV28 to TRBJ2-2; TRBD1 aligns across 7 bases. This CDR3 reads CASSSTGYLGELFF. The CDR3 nucleotides read TGTGCCAGCAGTTCGACAGGGTACTTGGGGGAGCTGTTTTTT.